This entry is about one T cell receptor (beta chain). Its antigen is not identified. The data were obtained in a study of beta chain features in type 1 diabetes. Donors contributed one heparinised blood draw apiece, averaging about 120 mL. Regarding the study as a whole: People with Type 1 diabetes carried modestly yet significantly shorter TCRB CDR3s in all four CD4+ subsets. Insertions were fewer and deletions more numerous at VDJ junctions in type 1 diabetes patients.

The isolated RNA, all of it, was reverse transcribed, so expressed TCRB transcripts were what got sequenced. The table came from immunoSEQ multiplex PCR; TCRdb's copy has only in-frame clones and leaves some out. The sample records 130,000 to 150,000 clones, approximately 52% being singletons. Germline V gene sequence: CDR1 LNHDA, CDR2 SQIVND (reference sequence). This CDR3 region has 15 residues. Losses at the gene ends were 5 bases for V and 3 bases for J; bases not matched to a gene: 4. The receptor was isolated from a man aged 18 to 29 in good health. The chain combines TRBV19 with TRBJ2-1; 10 bases line up with TRBD2. Sequenced: Tregs from blood. This chain's CDR3 is CASSPRTSGYNEQFF. The CDR3 coding sequence is TGTGCCAGTAGTCCCCGGACTAGCGGCTACAATGAGCAGTTCTTC.